This T cell receptor (beta chain) was profiled in a study of blood T cell repertoires in COVID-19. Study in general: Specimens from acute and convalescent COVID-19 originated in the United States, Italy and Spain.

In the original workflow: By means of reference gene primer amplification, nucleated cell counts were estimated. Assay: immunoSEQ multiplex PCR; the TCRdb copy retains only in-frame clones and omits some. V, J and clone size were drawn from that table, and D and trimming were deduced from the DNA. Of some 120,000 clones in the sample, around four fifths were seen once. The CDR3 totals 14 residues. Germline V gene sequence: CDR1 SEHNR, CDR2 FQNEAQ (reference sequence). V was clipped by 8 bases and J by 4 bases, with 17 bases between them. The V and J genes are TRBV7-9 and TRBJ1-1; tentatively, D is TRBD1 (5 bases). The sample taken for sequencing was peripheral blood. The TCR sequence derives from a man older than 75 with acute or convalescent COVID-19. The CDR3 coding sequence is TGTGCCAGCGGGGGGGGAGGCTTTGGCACTGAAGCTTTCTTT. Its translation is CASGGGGFGTEAFF.